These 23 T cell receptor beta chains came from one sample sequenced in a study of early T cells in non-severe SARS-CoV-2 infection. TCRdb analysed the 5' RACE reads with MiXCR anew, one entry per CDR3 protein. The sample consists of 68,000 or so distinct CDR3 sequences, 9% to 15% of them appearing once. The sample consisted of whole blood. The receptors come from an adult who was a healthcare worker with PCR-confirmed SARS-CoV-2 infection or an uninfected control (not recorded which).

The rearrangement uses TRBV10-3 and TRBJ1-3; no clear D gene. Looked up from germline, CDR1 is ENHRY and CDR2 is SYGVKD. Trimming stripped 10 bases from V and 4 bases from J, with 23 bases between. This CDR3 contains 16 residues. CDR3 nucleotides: TGTGCCACCTTAGACTCGGGCCGCCGGTCCGGAAACACCATATATTTT. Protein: CATLDSGRRSGNTIYF.

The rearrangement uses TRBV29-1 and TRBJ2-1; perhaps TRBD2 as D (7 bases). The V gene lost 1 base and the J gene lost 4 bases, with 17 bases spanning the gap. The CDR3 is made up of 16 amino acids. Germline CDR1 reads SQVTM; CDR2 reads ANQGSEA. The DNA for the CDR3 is TGCAGCGTTGAAGGTGGGGGGGCCCCCTATTACAATGAGCAGTTCTTC. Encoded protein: CSVEGGGAPYYNEQFF.

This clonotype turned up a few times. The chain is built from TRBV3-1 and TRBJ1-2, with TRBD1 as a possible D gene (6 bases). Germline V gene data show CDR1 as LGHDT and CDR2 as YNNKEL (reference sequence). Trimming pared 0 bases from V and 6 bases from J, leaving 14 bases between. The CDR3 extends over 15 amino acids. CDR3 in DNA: TGTGCCAGCAGCCAAGATCCGACAGGTCGCGATGGCTACACCTTC. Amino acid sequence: CASSQDPTGRDGYTF.

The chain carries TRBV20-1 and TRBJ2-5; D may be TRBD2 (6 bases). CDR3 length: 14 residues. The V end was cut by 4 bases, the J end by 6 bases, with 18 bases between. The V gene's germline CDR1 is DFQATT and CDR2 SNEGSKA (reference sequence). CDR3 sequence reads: CSAKAGPGVKTQYF. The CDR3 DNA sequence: TGCAGTGCTAAGGCGGGGCCGGGCGTAAAGACCCAGTACTTC.

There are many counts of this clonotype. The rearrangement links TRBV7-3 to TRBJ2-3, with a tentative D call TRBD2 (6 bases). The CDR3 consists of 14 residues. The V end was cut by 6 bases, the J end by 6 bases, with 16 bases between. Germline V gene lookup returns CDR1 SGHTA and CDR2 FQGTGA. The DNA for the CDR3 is TGTGCCAGCAGTGCCGGGACTGGGGATGATACGCAGTATTTT. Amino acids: CASSAGTGDDTQYF.

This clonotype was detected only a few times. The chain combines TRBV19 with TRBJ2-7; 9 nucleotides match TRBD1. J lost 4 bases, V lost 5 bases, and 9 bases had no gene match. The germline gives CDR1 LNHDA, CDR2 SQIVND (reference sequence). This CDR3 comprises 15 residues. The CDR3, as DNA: TGTGCCAGTAGTCCGAACAGGGGGCGCGTATACGAGCAGTACTTC. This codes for CASSPNRGRVYEQYF.

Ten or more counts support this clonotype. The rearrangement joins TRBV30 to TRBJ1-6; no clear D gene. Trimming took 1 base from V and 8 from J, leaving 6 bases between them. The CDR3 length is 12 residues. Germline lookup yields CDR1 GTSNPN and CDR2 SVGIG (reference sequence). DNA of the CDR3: TGTGCCTGGAGTGCTGGGGATTCACCCCTCCACTTT. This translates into CAWSAGDSPLHF.

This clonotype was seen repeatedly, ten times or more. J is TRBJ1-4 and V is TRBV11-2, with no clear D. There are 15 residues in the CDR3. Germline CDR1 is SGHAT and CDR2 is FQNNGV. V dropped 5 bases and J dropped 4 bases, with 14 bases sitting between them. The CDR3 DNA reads TGTGCCAGCAGCCCTAGGGTCGGAAATAATGAAAAACTGTTTTTT. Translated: CASSPRVGNNEKLFF.

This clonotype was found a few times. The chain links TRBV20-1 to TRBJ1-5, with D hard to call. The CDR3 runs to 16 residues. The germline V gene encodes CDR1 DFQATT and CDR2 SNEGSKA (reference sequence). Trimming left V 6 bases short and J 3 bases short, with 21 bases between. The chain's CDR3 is CSALEIGRTYNQPQHF. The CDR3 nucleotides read TGCAGTGCCCTGGAGATTGGGCGGACTTACAATCAGCCCCAGCATTTT.

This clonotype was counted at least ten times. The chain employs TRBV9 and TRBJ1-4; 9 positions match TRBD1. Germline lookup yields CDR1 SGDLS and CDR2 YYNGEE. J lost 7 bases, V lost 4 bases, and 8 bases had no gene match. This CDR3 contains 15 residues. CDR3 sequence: CASSTKTGGVEKLFF. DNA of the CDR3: TGTGCCAGCAGCACGAAAACAGGGGGCGTTGAAAAACTGTTTTTT. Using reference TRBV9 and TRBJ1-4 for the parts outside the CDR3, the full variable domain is DSGVTQTPKHLITATGQRVTLRCSPRSGDLSVYWYQQSLDQGLQFLIQYYNGEERAKGNILERFSAQQFPDLHSELNLSSLELGDSALYFCASSTKTGGVEKLFFGSGTQLSVL.

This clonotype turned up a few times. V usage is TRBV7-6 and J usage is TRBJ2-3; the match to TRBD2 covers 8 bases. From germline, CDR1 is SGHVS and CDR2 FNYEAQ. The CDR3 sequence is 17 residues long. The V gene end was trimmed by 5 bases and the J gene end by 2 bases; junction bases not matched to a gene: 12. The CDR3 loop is CASSPFLSGGFTDTQYF. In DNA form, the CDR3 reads TGTGCCAGCAGCCCCTTCCTGAGCGGGGGATTCACAGATACGCAGTATTTT.

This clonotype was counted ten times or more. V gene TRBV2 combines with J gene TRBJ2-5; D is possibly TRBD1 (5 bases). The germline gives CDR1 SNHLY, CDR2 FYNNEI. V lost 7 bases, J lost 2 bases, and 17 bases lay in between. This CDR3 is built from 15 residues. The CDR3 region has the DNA TGTGCCAGCATTGCCTCCCAGGGCGTTCAAGAGACCCAGTACTTC. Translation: CASIASQGVQETQYF.

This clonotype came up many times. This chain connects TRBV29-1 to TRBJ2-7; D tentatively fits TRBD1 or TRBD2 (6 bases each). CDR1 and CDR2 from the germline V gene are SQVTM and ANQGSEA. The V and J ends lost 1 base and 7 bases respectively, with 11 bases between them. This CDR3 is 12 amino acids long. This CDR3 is CSVEGRGGEQYF. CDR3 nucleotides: TGCAGCGTTGAAGGCAGGGGAGGTGAGCAGTACTTC.

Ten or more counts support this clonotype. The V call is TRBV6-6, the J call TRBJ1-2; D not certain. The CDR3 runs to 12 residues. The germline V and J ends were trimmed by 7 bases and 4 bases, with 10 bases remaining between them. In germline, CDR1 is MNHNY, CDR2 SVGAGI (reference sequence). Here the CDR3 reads CASINVGYGYTF. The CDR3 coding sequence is TGTGCCAGCATTAATGTCGGCTATGGCTACACCTTC.

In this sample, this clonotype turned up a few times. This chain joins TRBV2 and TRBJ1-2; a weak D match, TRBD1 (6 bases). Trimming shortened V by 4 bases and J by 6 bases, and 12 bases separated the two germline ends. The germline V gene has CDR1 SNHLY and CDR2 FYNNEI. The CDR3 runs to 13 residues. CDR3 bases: TGTGCCAGCAGTGTCCTGCCAGGGGATGGCTACACCTTC. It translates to CASSVLPGDGYTF.

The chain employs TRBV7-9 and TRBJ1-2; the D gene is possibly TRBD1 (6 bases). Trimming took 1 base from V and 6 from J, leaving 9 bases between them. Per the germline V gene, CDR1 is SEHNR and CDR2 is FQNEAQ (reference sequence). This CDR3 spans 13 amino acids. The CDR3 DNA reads TGTGCCAGCAGCTTAGGGGCAGGGGATGGCTACACCTTC. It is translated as CASSLGAGDGYTF.

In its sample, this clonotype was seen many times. The CDR3 DNA sequence: TGCGCCAGCAGCTTGAGCGGGCTGGCCAAAAACATTCAGTACTTC. It is translated as CASSLSGLAKNIQYF. The chain employs TRBV5-1 and TRBJ2-4; TRBD2 is a possible D gene (6 bases). V was clipped by 1 base and J by 1 base, with 9 bases between them. This CDR3 region has 15 residues. Per germline, CDR1 SGHRS and CDR2 YFSETQ. Drawing the rest from reference TRBV5-1 and TRBJ2-4, the complete variable domain is KAGVTQTPRYLIKTRGQQVTLSCSPISGHRSVSWYQQTPGQGLQFLFEYFSETQRNKGNFPGRFSGRQFSNSRSEMNVSTLELGDSALYLCASSLSGLAKNIQYFGAGTRLSVL.

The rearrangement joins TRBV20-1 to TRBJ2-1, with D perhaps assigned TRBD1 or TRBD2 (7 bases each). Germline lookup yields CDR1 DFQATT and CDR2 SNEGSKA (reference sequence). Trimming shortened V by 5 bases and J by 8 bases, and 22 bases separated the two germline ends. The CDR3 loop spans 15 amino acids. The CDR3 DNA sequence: TGCAGTGCTGAAACAGGGGAGGGGCTGTTGGATGAGCAGTTCTTC. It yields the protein CSAETGEGLLDEQFF.

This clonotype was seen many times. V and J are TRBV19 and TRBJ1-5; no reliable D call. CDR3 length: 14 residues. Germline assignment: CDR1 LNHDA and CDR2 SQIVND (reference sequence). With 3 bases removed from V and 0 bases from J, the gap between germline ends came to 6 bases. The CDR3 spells CASSIEASNQPQHF. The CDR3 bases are TGTGCCAGTAGTATTGAGGCTAGCAATCAGCCCCAGCATTTT.

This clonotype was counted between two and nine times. CDR3 amino acids: CAWRGILRNTEAFF. In DNA form, the CDR3 reads TGTGCCTGGAGGGGGATCCTACGGAACACTGAAGCTTTCTTT. The rearrangement joins TRBV30 to TRBJ1-1; no clear D. Germline V gives CDR1 GTSNPN, CDR2 SVGIG (reference sequence). The CDR3 has 14 amino acids. The V end was cut by 3 bases, the J end by 1 base, with 12 bases between.

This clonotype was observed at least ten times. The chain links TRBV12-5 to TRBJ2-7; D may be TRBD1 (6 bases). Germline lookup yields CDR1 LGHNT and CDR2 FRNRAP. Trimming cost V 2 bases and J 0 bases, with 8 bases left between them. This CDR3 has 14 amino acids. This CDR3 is CASGLTGPSYEQYF. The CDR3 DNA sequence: TGTGCTAGTGGTTTGACAGGGCCCTCCTACGAGCAGTACTTC.

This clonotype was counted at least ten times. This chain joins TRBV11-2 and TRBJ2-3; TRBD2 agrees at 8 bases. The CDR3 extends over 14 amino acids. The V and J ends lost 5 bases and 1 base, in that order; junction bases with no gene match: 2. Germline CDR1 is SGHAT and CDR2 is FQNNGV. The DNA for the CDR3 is TGTGCCAGCAGCCTGCGGGGGGGCACAGATACGCAGTATTTT. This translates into CASSLRGGTDTQYF.

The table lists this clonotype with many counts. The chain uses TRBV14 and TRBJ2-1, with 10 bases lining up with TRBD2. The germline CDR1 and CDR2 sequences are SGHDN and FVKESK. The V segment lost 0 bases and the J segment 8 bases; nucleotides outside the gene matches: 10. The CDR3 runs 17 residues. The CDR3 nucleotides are TGTGCCAGCAGCCAAGATATCGTGGCTAGCGGGGGCTATGAGCAGTTCTTC. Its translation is CASSQDIVASGGYEQFF.